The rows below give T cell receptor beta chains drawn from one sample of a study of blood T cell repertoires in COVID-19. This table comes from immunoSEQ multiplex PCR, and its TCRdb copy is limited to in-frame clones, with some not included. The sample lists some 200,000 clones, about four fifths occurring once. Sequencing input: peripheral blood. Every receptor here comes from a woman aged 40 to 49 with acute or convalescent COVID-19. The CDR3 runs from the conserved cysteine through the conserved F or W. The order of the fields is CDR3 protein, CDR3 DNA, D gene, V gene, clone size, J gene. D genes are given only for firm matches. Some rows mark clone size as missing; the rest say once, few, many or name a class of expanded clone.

CASSPRGGADTEAFF | TGTGCCAGCAGCCCACGCGGGGGGGCGGATACTGAAGCTTTCTTT | . | TRBV7-2 | once | TRBJ1-1
CASSLAGELSYEQYF | TGTGCCAGCAGCTTGGCCGGGGAGCTCTCCTACGAGCAGTACTTC | . | TRBV5-4 | . | TRBJ2-7
CASSYESVTLTGELFF | TGTGCCAGCAGTTATGAGAGCGTGACCCTCACCGGGGAGCTGTTTTTT | . | TRBV6-6 | . | TRBJ2-2
CASSKAGSSGANVLTF | TGTGCCAGCAGCAAAGCTGGGAGCTCTGGGGCCAACGTCCTGACTTTC | . | TRBV21-1 | . | TRBJ2-6
CAWKGTPREYTGELFF | TGTGCCTGGAAGGGGACTCCCCGAGAGTACACCGGGGAGCTGTTTTTT | . | TRBV7-9 | . | TRBJ2-2
CASSFQRSTDTQYF | TGTGCCAGCAGTTTTCAACGGAGCACAGATACGCAGTATTTT | . | TRBV28 | . | TRBJ2-3
CASSRYSGGPNSGNTIYF | TGTGCCAGCAGCCGCTATTCAGGGGGCCCGAACTCTGGAAACACCATATATTTT | TRBD1 | TRBV16 | once | TRBJ1-3
CASTQGGEYSPLHF | TGTGCCAGTACCCAAGGAGGGGAATATTCACCCCTCCACTTT | . | TRBV19 | . | TRBJ1-6
CASSRISGGFSYNEQFF | TGTGCCAGCAGCCGTATTAGCGGGGGGTTTTCCTACAATGAGCAGTTCTTC | TRBD2 | TRBV5-6 | . | TRBJ2-1
CARLAAGGNEQFF | TGTGCCAGATTAGCGGCGGGTGGCAATGAGCAGTTCTTC | . | TRBV5-3 | few | TRBJ2-1
CASSLGGTWTGELFF | TGTGCCAGCAGCTTGGGGGGCACGTGGACCGGGGAGCTGTTTTTT | . | TRBV5-6 | . | TRBJ2-2
CASSPRQGPSNQPQHF | TGTGCCAGCAGTCCTCGACAGGGACCGAGCAATCAGCCCCAGCATTTT | TRBD1 | TRBV6-6 | . | TRBJ1-5
CASSPTSGGTNEQFF | TGTGCCAGCAGCCCTACTAGCGGGGGGACCAATGAGCAGTTCTTC | TRBD2 | TRBV7-2 | once | TRBJ2-1
CASCQRTGNSPLHF | TGTGCCAGCTGCCAGAGGACAGGGAATTCACCCCTCCACTTT | TRBD1 | TRBV3-1/TRBV3-2 | . | TRBJ1-6
CASNQPRDSRTPNEKLFF | TGTGCCAGCAATCAACCCCGGGACAGCAGAACTCCGAATGAAAAACTGTTTTTT | TRBD1 | TRBV28 | . | TRBJ1-4
CASSLTGGATNEKLFF | TGCGCCAGCAGCTTGACAGGGGGGGCAACTAATGAAAAACTGTTTTTT | TRBD1 | TRBV5-1 | many | TRBJ1-4
CASSLTGGREKLFF | TGTGCCAGCAGCTTGACAGGGGGCAGGGAAAAACTGTTTTTT | TRBD1 | TRBV7-2 | . | TRBJ1-4
CSVDLPGNGELFF | TGCAGCGTTGATCTTCCAGGGAACGGGGAGCTGTTTTTT | . | TRBV29-1 | . | TRBJ2-2
CATSRGGNEKLFF | TGTGCCACCTCAAGGGGGGGGAATGAAAAACTGTTTTTT | . | TRBV6-5 | . | TRBJ1-4
CASSLGAASYGYTF | TGTGCCAGCAGCTTAGGGGCAGCCAGCTATGGCTACACCTTC | . | TRBV7-8 | few | TRBJ1-2
CASSQGQGTYEQYF | TGCGCCAGCAGCCAAGGACAGGGGACCTACGAGCAGTACTTC | TRBD1 | TRBV4-1 | few | TRBJ2-7
CASRGGPVVNTQYF | TGTGCCAGCAGGGGGGGACCGGTGGTAAATACGCAGTATTTT | . | TRBV28 | . | TRBJ2-3
CASSIRLSGHQTHNEQFF | TGTGCCAGCAGCATTCGACTGAGCGGGCACCAGACGCACAATGAGCAGTTCTTC | . | TRBV11-3 | . | TRBJ2-1
CASSQFVKGTGETQYF | TGCGCCAGCAGCCAATTTGTGAAAGGTACAGGAGAGACCCAGTACTTC | . | TRBV4-1 | . | TRBJ2-5
CASSPRSSNTGELFF | TGTGCCAGCAGCCCGCGGAGTTCGAACACCGGGGAGCTGTTTTTT | . | TRBV7-2 | once | TRBJ2-2
CASSTGQGTTNYGYTF | TGTGCCAGCAGCACTGGACAGGGGACAACTAACTATGGCTACACCTTC | TRBD1 | TRBV5-4 | . | TRBJ1-2
CASSHQGPSGYEAFF | TGCGCCAGCAGCCACCAAGGACCCTCGGGGTATGAAGCTTTCTTT | . | TRBV4-1 | . | TRBJ1-1
CASSTRSMDTQYF | TGTGCCAGTAGTACCCGGAGTATGGATACGCAGTATTTT | . | TRBV19 | . | TRBJ2-3
CASSVKGATNEKLFF | TGTGCCAGCTCCGTCAAGGGGGCAACTAATGAAAAACTGTTTTTT | . | TRBV7-9 | . | TRBJ1-4
CASSVRSVNTEAFF | TGTGCCAGCAGCGTACGGAGTGTGAACACTGAAGCTTTCTTT | . | TRBV9 | few | TRBJ1-1
CASSQLLARDRGLKRFF | TGTGCCAGCAGCCAACTCCTAGCCCGGGACAGGGGGCTCAAGCGGTTCTTC | TRBD1 | TRBV4-2 | . | TRBJ2-1
CASSPGKSYGYTF | TGTGCCAGCAGTCCGGGGAAATCCTATGGCTACACCTTC | . | TRBV12-1 | few | TRBJ1-2
CVRSALQGIGSNQPQHF | TGTGTCAGAAGCGCACTACAGGGGATCGGTAGCAATCAGCCCCAGCATTTT | . | TRBV7-5 | few | TRBJ1-5
CASSAQGAEDEKLFF | TGTGCCAGCAGTGCCCAGGGGGCAGAAGACGAAAAACTGTTTTTT | TRBD1 | TRBV2 | . | TRBJ1-4